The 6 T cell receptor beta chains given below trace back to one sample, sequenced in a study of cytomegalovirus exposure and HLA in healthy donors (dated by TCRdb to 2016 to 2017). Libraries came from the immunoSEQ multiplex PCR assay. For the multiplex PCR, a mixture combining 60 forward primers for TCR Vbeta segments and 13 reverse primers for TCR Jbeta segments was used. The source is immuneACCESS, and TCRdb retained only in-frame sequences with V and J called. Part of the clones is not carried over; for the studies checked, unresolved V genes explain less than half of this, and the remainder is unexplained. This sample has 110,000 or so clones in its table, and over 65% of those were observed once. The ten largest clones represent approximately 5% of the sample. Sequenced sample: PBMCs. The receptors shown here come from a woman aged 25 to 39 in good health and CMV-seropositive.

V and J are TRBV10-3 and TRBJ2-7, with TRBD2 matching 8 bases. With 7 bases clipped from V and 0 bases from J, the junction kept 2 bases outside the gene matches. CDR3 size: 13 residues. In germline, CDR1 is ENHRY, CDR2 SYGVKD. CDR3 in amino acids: CAITAGASYEQYF. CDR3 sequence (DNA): TGTGCCATCACAGCGGGGGCCTCCTACGAGCAGTACTTC.

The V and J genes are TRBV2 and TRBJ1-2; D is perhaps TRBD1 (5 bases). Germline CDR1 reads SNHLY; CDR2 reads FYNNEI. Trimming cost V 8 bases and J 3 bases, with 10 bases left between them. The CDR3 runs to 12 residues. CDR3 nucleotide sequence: TGTGCCAGCTCGACAGATCACTATGGCTACACCTTC. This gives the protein CASSTDHYGYTF.

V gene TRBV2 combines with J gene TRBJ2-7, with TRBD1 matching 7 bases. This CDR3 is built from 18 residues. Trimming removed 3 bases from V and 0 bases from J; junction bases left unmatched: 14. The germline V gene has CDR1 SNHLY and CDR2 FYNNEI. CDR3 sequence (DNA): TGTGCCAGCAGTGACCCAGGGTTTTCAGGGGGTTACTCCTACGAGCAGTACTTC. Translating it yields CASSDPGFSGGYSYEQYF. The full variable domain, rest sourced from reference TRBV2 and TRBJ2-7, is EPEVTQTPSHQVTQMGQEVILRCVPISNHLYFYWYRQILGQKVEFLVSFYNNEISEKSEIFDDQFSVERPDGSNFTLKIRSTKLEDSAMYFCASSDPGFSGGYSYEQYFGPGTRLTVT.

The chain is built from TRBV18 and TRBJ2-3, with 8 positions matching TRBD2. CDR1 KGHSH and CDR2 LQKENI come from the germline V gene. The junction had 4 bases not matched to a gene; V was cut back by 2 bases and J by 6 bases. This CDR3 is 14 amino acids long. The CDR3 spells CASSPNGRGDTQYF. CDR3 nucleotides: TGTGCCAGCTCACCAAACGGGAGGGGTGATACGCAGTATTTT.

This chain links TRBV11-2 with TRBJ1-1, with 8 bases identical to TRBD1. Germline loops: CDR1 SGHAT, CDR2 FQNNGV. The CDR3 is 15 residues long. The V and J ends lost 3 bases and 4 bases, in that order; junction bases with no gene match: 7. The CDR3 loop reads CASSFNPGGTTEAFF. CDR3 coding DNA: TGTGCCAGCAGCTTCAATCCAGGGGGCACCACTGAAGCTTTCTTT. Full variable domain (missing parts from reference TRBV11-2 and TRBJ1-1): EAGVAQSPRYKIIEKRQSVAFWCNPISGHATLYWYQQILGQGPKLLIQFQNNGVVDDSQLPKDRFSAERLKGVDSTLKIQPAKLEDSAVYLCASSFNPGGTTEAFFGQGTRLTVV.

In DNA, the CDR3 is TGCAGTGCATCAGACAGGTGGGAAGCTTTCTTT. Translation gives CSASDRWEAFF. The chain employs TRBV20-1 and TRBJ1-1, with D possibly being TRBD1 (6 bases). The CDR3 extends over 11 amino acids. The germline V and J ends were trimmed by 6 bases and 8 bases, with 13 bases remaining between them. Looked up from germline, CDR1 is DFQATT and CDR2 is SNEGSKA (reference sequence).